The entry that follows covers one T cell receptor beta chain sequence. Its matching antigen is unknown. This entry belongs to a study of cytomegalovirus exposure and HLA in healthy donors. Study-wide results and caveats: Accurate HLA-A and HLA-B prediction from TCR beta sequences was reported for most subjects.

PCR amplification relied on 60 Vbeta primers (plus 13 Jbeta primers). Method: immunoSEQ multiplex PCR; TCRdb's copy keeps in-frame clones and lacks some. The sample shows around 190,000 clones, around 76% of them seen only once. V lost 0 bases, J lost 0 bases, and 3 bases lay in between. This CDR3 contains 14 residues. Per germline, CDR1 SGHAT and CDR2 FQNNGV. Sequencing was done on a sample of PBMCs. V is TRBV11-2 and J is TRBJ1-3; the D is unclear. The TCR was taken from a young man in good health and CMV-seronegative. CDR3 in amino acids: CASSLESSGNTIYF. The CDR3 nucleotides are TGTGCCAGCAGCTTAGAGAGCTCTGGAAACACCATATATTTT.